Listed below are T cell receptor beta chains from one sample, sequenced in a study of T cell responses to AZD1222 COVID-19 vaccine. The repertoire was sequenced with immunoSEQ multiplex PCR; TCRdb's copy has only in-frame clones and lacks some. The table lists around 140,000 clones, roughly 87% of them singletons, with under 7% in the top ten. Sequencing used peripheral blood, obtained 28 days after the second dose of the MenACWY control vaccine. Receptors were obtained from an adult who received the MenACWY meningococcal vaccine as a control. Each CDR3 is given with its conserved first and last residue. A D gene is named only where the DNA matches it firmly. For some rows the clone size is stated as once, few or many, or as a class when expanded; others skip it.

>TRBV4-1|TRBJ2-7|16|TRBD1|few
CASSPTGTGVSYEQYF
TGCGCCAGCAGCCCAACTGGGACAGGAGTATCCTACGAGCAGTACTTC
>TRBV24-1|TRBJ1-5|16|-|-
CATSEAGRNSNQPQHF
TGTGCCACCAGTGAGGCGGGACGTAATAGCAATCAGCCCCAGCATTTT
>TRBV25-1|TRBJ2-5|14|-|-
CASSEWVAEETQYF
TGTGCCAGCAGTGAATGGGTAGCGGAAGAGACCCAGTACTTC
>TRBV2|TRBJ2-7|15|-|few
CASSESRQSSYEQYF
TGTGCCAGCAGTGAATCCAGACAGAGCTCCTACGAGCAGTACTTC
>TRBV6-2/TRBV6-3|TRBJ1-3|13|-|-
CASSWDSGNTIYF
TGTGCCAGCAGCTGGGACTCTGGAAACACCATATATTTT
>TRBV12-5|TRBJ2-7|12|-|-
CASGLRDYEQYF
TGTGCTAGTGGTTTAAGGGACTACGAGCAGTACTTC
>TRBV7-2|TRBJ1-5|14|-|-
CASSHGVSNQPQHF
TGTGCCAGCAGTCATGGGGTTAGCAATCAGCCCCAGCATTTT
>TRBV7-3|TRBJ2-1|12|-|-
CASSLGYNEQFF
TGTGCCAGCAGCTTGGGATACAATGAGCAGTTCTTC
>TRBV11-2|TRBJ1-1|14|-|-
CASSLGAGNTEAFF
TGTGCCAGCAGCTTAGGAGCAGGGAACACTGAAGCTTTCTTT
>TRBV28|TRBJ2-1|15|TRBD1|once
CASRLQGASYNEQFF
TGTGCCAGCAGGCTTCAGGGGGCCTCCTACAATGAGCAGTTCTTC
>TRBV5-1|TRBJ1-2|16|-|-
CASSLARGDSNYGYTF
TGCGCCAGCAGCTTGGCCCGCGGTGACAGCAACTATGGCTACACCTTC
>TRBV7-9|TRBJ1-3|13|-|-
CAVSREAGNTIYF
TGTGCCGTCTCAAGGGAGGCTGGAAACACCATATATTTT
>TRBV24-1|TRBJ1-1|11|-|few
CATSDSLEAFF
TGTGCCACCAGTGATTCCCTGGAAGCTTTCTTT
>TRBV28|TRBJ2-1|14|-|-
CASSLIYRAYEQFF
TGTGCCAGCAGTTTAATATATCGGGCATATGAGCAGTTCTTC
>TRBV4-2|TRBJ1-1|15|-|-
CASSQDLGGGGEAFF
TGTGCCAGCAGCCAAGATCTAGGAGGGGGGGGTGAAGCTTTCTTT
>TRBV11-2|TRBJ2-7|13|-|-
CASSLDRVDEQYF
TGTGCCAGCAGCTTAGATCGCGTAGACGAGCAGTACTTC
>TRBV3-1/TRBV3-2|TRBJ1-6|13|TRBD1|-
CASSPTGDTALHF
TGTGCCAGCAGCCCTACAGGGGATACTGCCCTCCACTTT
>TRBV30|TRBJ2-3|11|-|once
CASQAPDTQYF
TGTGCTTCCCAGGCGCCAGATACGCAGTATTTT
>TRBV3-1/TRBV3-2|TRBJ2-1|12|TRBD2|-
CASSPASGEQFF
TGTGCCAGCAGCCCGGCTAGCGGCGAGCAGTTCTTC
>TRBV29-1|TRBJ2-5|12|-|-
CSVARGLETQYF
TGCAGCGTTGCTCGTGGGTTGGAGACCCAGTACTTC
>TRBV5-4|TRBJ2-7|15|-|-
CASSSPQPGPYEQYF
TGTGCCAGCAGCTCACCCCAGCCGGGTCCCTACGAGCAGTACTTC
>TRBV13|TRBJ2-5|17|TRBD2|few
CASSLFYKRGSQETQYF
TGTGCCAGCAGCTTATTTTACAAGCGGGGGTCACAAGAGACCCAGTACTTC
>TRBV18|TRBJ2-7|14|-|-
CASSPGPSPSEQYF
TGTGCCAGCTCACCCGGTCCCAGTCCGAGCGAGCAGTACTTC
>TRBV29-1|TRBJ1-2|12|-|-
CSVGGTLYGYTF
TGCAGCGTCGGGGGGACTCTCTATGGCTACACCTTC
>TRBV18|TRBJ1-1|15|-|-
CASSRDGLVRTEAFF
TGTGCCAGCTCACGCGACGGCCTGGTAAGGACTGAAGCTTTCTTT
>TRBV28|TRBJ1-1|15|TRBD1|-
CASTPAGQGGTEAFF
TGTGCCAGCACCCCGGCGGGTCAGGGGGGCACTGAAGCTTTCTTT
>TRBV25-1|TRBJ1-6|15|-|-
CASSRQSSYNSPLHF
TGTGCCAGCAGTAGACAGAGCTCCTATAATTCACCCCTCCACTTT
>TRBV28|TRBJ1-5|14|-|-
CASSLPGPHQPQHF
TGTGCCAGCAGCCTCCCCGGCCCCCATCAGCCCCAGCATTTT
>TRBV12-3/TRBV12-4|TRBJ2-7|13|-|-
CASSLENGYEQYF
TGTGCCAGCAGTTTAGAAAACGGGTACGAGCAGTACTTC
>TRBV27|TRBJ1-6|15|TRBD1|-
CASSLPPGGGSPLHF
TGTGCCAGCAGTTTACCCCCAGGGGGAGGTTCACCCCTCCACTTT
>TRBV4-1|TRBJ1-4|15|-|-
CASSHLALQGQKLFF
TGCGCCAGCAGCCACCTCGCCCTTCAGGGTCAAAAACTGTTTTTT
>TRBV7-8|TRBJ1-5|14|-|few
CASSLGQPYQPQHF
TGTGCCAGCAGCTTAGGGCAGCCCTATCAGCCCCAGCATTTT
>TRBV7-9|TRBJ2-5|13|-|-
CASSLDWIETQYF
TGTGCCAGCAGCTTGGACTGGATTGAGACCCAGTACTTC
>TRBV28|TRBJ2-7|12|-|-
CASSSTAVGQYF
TGTGCCAGCAGTTCCACGGCCGTCGGGCAGTACTTC
>TRBV5-1|TRBJ1-1|14|-|few
CASSLLRVDTEAFF
TGCGCCAGCAGCTTGTTAAGGGTTGACACTGAAGCTTTCTTT
>TRBV5-1|TRBJ2-2|20|TRBD1|once
CASSPTGNKLLAVHTGELFF
TGCGCCAGCAGCCCGACAGGGAATAAGTTGCTAGCCGTTCACACCGGGGAGCTGTTTTTT
>TRBV7-2|TRBJ1-5|13|-|-
CASSLMFDQPQHF
TGTGCCAGCAGCCTGATGTTCGATCAGCCCCAGCATTTT
>TRBV30|TRBJ1-6|14|-|-
CAWSGTVHNSPLHF
TGTGCCTGGAGTGGGACAGTCCACAATTCACCCCTCCACTTT
>TRBV5-1|TRBJ1-3|14|-|few
CASSTTGSGNTIYF
TGCGCCAGCAGCACAACAGGGTCCGGGAACACCATATATTTT
>TRBV27|TRBJ2-6|14|-|-
CASSFLGGANVLTF
TGTGCCAGCAGTTTCCTCGGTGGGGCCAACGTCCTGACTTTC
>TRBV3-1/TRBV3-2|TRBJ1-3|17|-|-
CASSQFAGQNSGNTIYF
TGTGCCAGCAGCCAATTTGCTGGACAGAACTCTGGAAACACCATATATTTT
>TRBV14|TRBJ2-1|17|TRBD2|-
CASSRSWTSGYSNEQFF
TGTGCCAGCAGCCGTTCTTGGACTAGCGGATACTCCAATGAGCAGTTCTTC
>TRBV15|TRBJ1-3|15|-|few
CATSITAISGNTIYF
TGTGCCACCAGCATTACGGCTATCTCTGGAAACACCATATATTTT
>TRBV4-3|TRBJ1-2|17|TRBD1|few
CASSQDMLRGLSGGYTF
TGCGCCAGCAGCCAAGATATGTTGAGGGGGCTAAGCGGAGGCTACACCTTC
>TRBV3-1/TRBV3-2|TRBJ1-3|15|-|-
CASSQSLVSGNTIYF
TGTGCCAGCAGCCAAAGCTTAGTCTCTGGAAACACCATATATTTT
>TRBV28|TRBJ2-6|15|-|-
CASSPGTRGANVLTF
TGTGCCAGCAGTCCCGGGACAAGGGGGGCCAACGTCCTGACTTTC
>TRBV6-6|TRBJ2-5|12|-|-
CASRGGEETQYF
TGTGCCAGCAGGGGGGGCGAGGAGACCCAGTACTTC
>TRBV30|TRBJ1-1|13|TRBD1|-
CAWTRGLVPEAFF
TGTGCCTGGACGAGGGGGCTAGTCCCTGAAGCTTTCTTT
>TRBV11-2|TRBJ2-7|13|TRBD2|-
CASSFGGAYEQYF
TGTGCCAGCAGCTTTGGGGGGGCCTACGAGCAGTACTTC
>TRBV11-3|TRBJ2-3|14|-|-
CASSLDWRYDTQYF
TGTGCCAGCAGCTTAGATTGGCGTTACGATACGCAGTATTTT
>TRBV30|TRBJ1-4|14|-|-
CAWSEDRSRQKLFF
TGTGCCTGGAGTGAAGACAGGAGTCGGCAAAAACTGTTTTTT
>TRBV28|TRBJ2-7|13|-|-
CASSGPRGGEQYF
TGTGCCAGCTCCGGGCCGAGGGGAGGCGAGCAGTACTTC
>TRBV6-5|TRBJ1-4|15|-|-
CASRRRGRVNEKLFF
TGTGCCAGCAGACGAAGGGGGAGGGTAAATGAAAAACTGTTTTTT